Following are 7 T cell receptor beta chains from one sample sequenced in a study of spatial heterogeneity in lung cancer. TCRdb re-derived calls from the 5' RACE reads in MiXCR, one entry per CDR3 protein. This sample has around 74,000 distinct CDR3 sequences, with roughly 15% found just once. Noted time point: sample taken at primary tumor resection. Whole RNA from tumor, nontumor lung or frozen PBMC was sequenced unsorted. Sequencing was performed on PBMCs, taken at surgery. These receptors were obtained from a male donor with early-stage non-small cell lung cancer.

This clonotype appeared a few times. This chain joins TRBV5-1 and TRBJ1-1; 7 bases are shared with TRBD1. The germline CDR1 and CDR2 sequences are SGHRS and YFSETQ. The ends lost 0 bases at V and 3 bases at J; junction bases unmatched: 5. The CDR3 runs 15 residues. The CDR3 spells CASSLGQGADTEAFF. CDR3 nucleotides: TGCGCCAGCAGCTTGGGACAGGGTGCGGACACTGAAGCTTTCTTT. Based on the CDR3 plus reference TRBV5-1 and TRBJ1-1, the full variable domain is KAGVTQTPRYLIKTRGQQVTLSCSPISGHRSVSWYQQTPGQGLQFLFEYFSETQRNKGNFPGRFSGRQFSNSRSEMNVSTLELGDSALYLCASSLGQGADTEAFFGQGTRLTVV.

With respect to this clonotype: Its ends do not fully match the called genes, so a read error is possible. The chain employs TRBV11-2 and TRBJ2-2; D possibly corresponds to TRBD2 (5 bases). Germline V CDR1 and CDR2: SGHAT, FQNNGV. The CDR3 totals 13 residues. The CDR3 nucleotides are TGTGCCAGCAGCTTACGTACTTTTGGGGAGCCGTTTTTT. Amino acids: CASSLRTFGEPFF.

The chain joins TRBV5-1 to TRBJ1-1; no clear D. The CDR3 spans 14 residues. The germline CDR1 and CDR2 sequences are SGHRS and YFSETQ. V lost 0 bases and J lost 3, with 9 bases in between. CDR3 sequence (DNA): TGCGCCAGCAGCTTGGAACAGCATTACACTGAAGCTTTCTTT. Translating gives CASSLEQHYTEAFF.

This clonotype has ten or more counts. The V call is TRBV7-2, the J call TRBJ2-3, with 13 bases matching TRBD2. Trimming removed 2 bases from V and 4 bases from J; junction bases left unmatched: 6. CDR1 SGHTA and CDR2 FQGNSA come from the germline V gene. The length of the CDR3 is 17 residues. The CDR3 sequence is CASSLIVTSGRSDTQYF. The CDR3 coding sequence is TGTGCCAGCAGCTTAATCGTGACTAGCGGGAGGTCAGATACGCAGTATTTT. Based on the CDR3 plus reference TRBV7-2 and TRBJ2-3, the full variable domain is GAGVSQSPSNKVTEKGKDVELRCDPISGHTALYWYRQSLGQGLEFLIYFQGNSAPDKSGLPSDRFSAERTGGSVSTLTIQRTQQEDSAVYLCASSLIVTSGRSDTQYFGPGTRLTVL.

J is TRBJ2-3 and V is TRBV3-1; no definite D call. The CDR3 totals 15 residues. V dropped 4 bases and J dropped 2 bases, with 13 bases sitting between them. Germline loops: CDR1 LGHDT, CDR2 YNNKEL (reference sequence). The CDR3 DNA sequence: TGTGCCAGCAGCCCTTTCGTTATTAACACAGATACGCAGTATTTT. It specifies CASSPFVINTDTQYF.

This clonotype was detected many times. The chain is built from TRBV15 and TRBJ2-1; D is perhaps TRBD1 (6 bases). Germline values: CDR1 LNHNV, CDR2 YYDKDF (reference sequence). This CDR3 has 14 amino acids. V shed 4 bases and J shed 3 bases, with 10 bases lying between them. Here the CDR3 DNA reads TGTGCCACCAGCACAGGGGAGCTCTACAATGAGCAGTTCTTC. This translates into CATSTGELYNEQFF.

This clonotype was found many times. The CDR3 DNA reads TGTGCCAGCAGTCGATTTACCAGGGGCGGGGCCAAAAACATTCAGTACTTC. It encodes CASSRFTRGGAKNIQYF. The chain recombines TRBV12-3 or TRBV12-4 with TRBJ2-4, with D possibly TRBD1 on 6 matching bases. V shed 5 bases and J shed 1 base, with 18 bases lying between them. The CDR3 extends over 17 amino acids.